These T cell receptor beta chains were read from a single sample in a study of cytomegalovirus exposure and HLA in healthy donors. Repertoires were generated with immunoSEQ multiplex PCR, while TCRdb's copy carries only in-frame clones and drops some. The sample contains around 200,000 clones, around 70% of which appear only once. Sequencing was carried out using PBMCs. The receptor set was obtained from a male donor in good health and CMV-seronegative. The CDR3 runs from the conserved cysteine through the conserved F or W. The D gene is left open where the match is weak. The size entry is marked missing in some rows and otherwise reads once, few, many or a size class.

v_call,clone_size,d_call,j_call,cdr3_length,cdr3_nt,cdr3_aa
TRBV4-1,NA,NA,TRBJ1-6,15,TGCGCCAGCAGCCAAGAAACAGGTCCGGGTTGGGCCCTCCACTTT,CASSQETGPGWALHF
TRBV4-2,NA,TRBD2,TRBJ2-1,17,TGTGCCAGCAGCCAAGAGCTGAGCGGGAGCTCCTACAATGAGCAGTTCTTC,CASSQELSGSSYNEQFF
TRBV4-1,once,NA,TRBJ2-7,14,TGCGCCAGCAGCCCCCCAGGGGGGCTCTACGAGCAGTACTTC,CASSPPGGLYEQYF
TRBV7-2,NA,NA,TRBJ2-3,15,TGTGCCAGCAGCTTAGGACAGGTCCTCACAGATACGCAGTATTTT,CASSLGQVLTDTQYF
TRBV30,NA,TRBD1,TRBJ1-2,14,TGTGCCTGGAGTGTACTGACAGGGGGTAGGAACTACACCTTC,CAWSVLTGGRNYTF
TRBV30,NA,TRBD2,TRBJ2-7,13,TGTGCCGGGGCAGCGGGAGCCGGCTACGAGCAGTACTTC,CAGAAGAGYEQYF
TRBV6-5,NA,TRBD1,TRBJ2-7,14,TGTGCCAGCAGACTCGGACAGGGTTCCTACGAGCAGTACTTC,CASRLGQGSYEQYF
TRBV30,NA,NA,TRBJ1-1,13,TGTGCCTGGATGGGGCAGGTCGGTACTGAAGCTTTCTTT,CAWMGQVGTEAFF
TRBV5-4,NA,TRBD1,TRBJ1-1,15,TGTGCCAGCAGGGTCTCGACAGGGCAGAACACTGAAGCTTTCTTT,CASRVSTGQNTEAFF
TRBV30,NA,NA,TRBJ2-4,15,TGTGCCTGGAGTCCAGCGGAACTAGCCAAAAACATTCAGTACTTC,CAWSPAELAKNIQYF
TRBV18,NA,TRBD2,TRBJ2-1,14,TGTGCCAGCTCACCATCTAGCGGGAGGTATGAGCAGTTCTTC,CASSPSSGRYEQFF
TRBV10-1,few,NA,TRBJ2-2,16,TGCGCCAGCAGTGAGTCGGAGAGCGCGAACACCGGGGAGCTGTTTTTT,CASSESESANTGELFF
TRBV4-2,NA,TRBD1,TRBJ1-5,15,TGTGCCAGCAGCCAAGGGCAGGGGGCAGTTCAGCCCCAGCATTTT,CASSQGQGAVQPQHF
TRBV6-1,few,NA,TRBJ1-3,16,TGTGCCAGCAGTGAGAACCACCTAAGCTCTGGAAACACCATATATTTT,CASSENHLSSGNTIYF
TRBV28,NA,TRBD2,TRBJ2-3,14,TGTGCCAGCAGTTCTAGCGGGAAGGCAGATACGCAGTATTTT,CASSSSGKADTQYF
TRBV6-5,once,NA,TRBJ1-2,14,TGTGCCAGCAGTTCTAGGGAGGGAAGCTATGGCTACACCTTC,CASSSREGSYGYTF
TRBV28,NA,TRBD2,TRBJ2-7,14,TGTGCCAGCAGTTCGGGGGGGTCTATCTACGAGCAGTACTTC,CASSSGGSIYEQYF
TRBV7-8,NA,NA,TRBJ2-7,14,TGTGCCAGCAGCTTAGAGGGGGTATCCTACGAGCAGTACTTC,CASSLEGVSYEQYF
TRBV28,NA,NA,TRBJ2-1,11,TGTGCCAGCGGAAGACAGAGAAGCAAGTTCTTC,CASGRQRSKFF
TRBV6-5,NA,TRBD1,TRBJ1-1,13,TGTGCCAGCAGTTTGACAGGGCGGACTGAAGCTTTCTTT,CASSLTGRTEAFF
TRBV30,NA,NA,TRBJ2-1,11,TGTGCCTGGAGTGTACTAGTAGAGCAGTTCTTC,CAWSVLVEQFF
TRBV6-1,NA,TRBD1,TRBJ1-1,15,TGTGCCAGCAGTGTGGGACAGGGTCGACGCACTGAAGCTTTCTTT,CASSVGQGRRTEAFF
TRBV5-6,NA,NA,TRBJ1-3,16,TGTGCCAGCAGCTTGCGGGGTATTTTATCTGGAAACACCATATATTTT,CASSLRGILSGNTIYF
TRBV7-9,NA,TRBD1,TRBJ1-3,16,TGTGCCAGCAGCTTAGCTCCATGGACAGGGGGAAACACCATATATTTT,CASSLAPWTGGNTIYF
TRBV7-9,NA,NA,TRBJ2-2,12,TGTGCCAGCAGCTGGGAGACCGGGGAGCTGTTTTTT,CASSWETGELFF
TRBV30,few,NA,TRBJ1-5,13,TGTGCCTGGAGTGTACGGTCAAATCAGCCCCAGCATTTT,CAWSVRSNQPQHF
TRBV29-1,few,TRBD2,TRBJ2-2,15,TGCAGCGTGCGTACTAGCGGGAGGGCCGCCGGGGAGCTGTTTTTT,CSVRTSGRAAGELFF
TRBV6-1,NA,NA,TRBJ1-1,13,TGTGCCAGCAGTTTGGGACAGAACACTGAAGCTTTCTTT,CASSLGQNTEAFF
TRBV14,NA,NA,TRBJ2-1,14,TGTGCCAGCAGCCAAGTCTACTCACCCCAGGGGCAGTTCTTC,CASSQVYSPQGQFF
TRBV11-3,few,TRBD1,TRBJ2-1,13,TGTGCCAGCAGCCGAGGGACAGGGGATGAGCAGTTCTTC,CASSRGTGDEQFF
TRBV5-1,NA,TRBD2,TRBJ2-5,16,TGCGCCAGCAGCTTGGGGGCTAGCGGGGGGCAAGAGACCCAGTACTTC,CASSLGASGGQETQYF
TRBV5-4,NA,NA,TRBJ1-4,16,TGTGCCAGCAGCTTGAGGCAGGATGCAACTAATGAAAAACTGTTTTTT,CASSLRQDATNEKLFF
TRBV5-4,NA,NA,TRBJ1-6,15,TGTGCCAGCAGCTTCCCGGGGGGCTCAGGATCACCCCTCCACTTT,CASSFPGGSGSPLHF
TRBV7-9,once,TRBD1,TRBJ2-1,17,TGTGCCAGCAGCTTTCATACAGGGGGCAGGACGGGGTATGAGCAGTTCTTC,CASSFHTGGRTGYEQFF
TRBV6-5,NA,NA,TRBJ1-5,14,TGTGCCAGCAGCAATGACAGGTTCAATCAGCCCCAGCATTTT,CASSNDRFNQPQHF
TRBV28,NA,TRBD2,TRBJ2-7,15,TGTGCCAGCAGTCGTGGACTAGCGGGAGTTGGCGAGCAGTACTTC,CASSRGLAGVGEQYF
TRBV29-1,once,TRBD1,TRBJ1-2,14,TGCAGCGTTGAAGTACAGGGGTCGGGATATGGCTACACCTTC,CSVEVQGSGYGYTF
TRBV19,NA,TRBD1,TRBJ1-2,15,TGTGCCAGTAATGGAGGGACAGGAGCGGCATATGGCTACACCTTC,CASNGGTGAAYGYTF
TRBV28,once,NA,TRBJ1-6,13,TGTGCCAGCTCGCAGGACTATAATTCACCCCTCCACTTT,CASSQDYNSPLHF
TRBV15,NA,NA,TRBJ2-7,12,TGTGCCACCTCTATGTTCTCCTACGAGCAGTACTTC,CATSMFSYEQYF
TRBV9,few,NA,TRBJ2-1,16,TGTGCCAGCAGCGTAGATGACACACAAGGCAACAATGAGCAGTTCTTC,CASSVDDTQGNNEQFF
TRBV6-5,NA,TRBD1,TRBJ1-1,12,TGTGCCAGCAGTTCCGGGGACAGCAAAGCTTTCTTT,CASSSGDSKAFF
TRBV27,NA,TRBD1,TRBJ1-1,14,TGTGCCAGCAGAGGACAGGGGGAAAACACTGAAGCTTTCTTT,CASRGQGENTEAFF
TRBV7-7,NA,TRBD2,TRBJ2-2,16,TGTGCCAGCAGCTTTTCTAGCGGGAGAGGCACCGGGGAGCTGTTTTTT,CASSFSSGRGTGELFF
TRBV25-1,NA,NA,TRBJ2-5,11,TGTGCCAGCAGCGCCGGTGAGACCCAGTACTTC,CASSAGETQYF
TRBV12-5,NA,TRBD1,TRBJ2-2,16,TGTGCTAGTGGCAACCGGGACAGGGACGCCACCGGGGAGCTGTTTTTT,CASGNRDRDATGELFF
TRBV7-2,NA,NA,TRBJ1-1,15,TGTGCCAGCAGCCGCGACGGAAGCGTGGACACTGAAGCTTTCTTT,CASSRDGSVDTEAFF
TRBV6-5,NA,NA,TRBJ1-1,16,TGTGCCAGCAGTTTTGAAGTGGCGGCAGTCAACACTGAAGCTTTCTTT,CASSFEVAAVNTEAFF
TRBV6-1,NA,TRBD1,TRBJ2-5,14,TGTGCCAGCAGTGAGACAGGGGTTCGAGAGACCCAGTACTTC,CASSETGVRETQYF
TRBV7-7,NA,TRBD1,TRBJ1-3,15,TGTGCCAGCAGTCCTACAGGGGTCGGTGGAAACACCATATATTTT,CASSPTGVGGNTIYF